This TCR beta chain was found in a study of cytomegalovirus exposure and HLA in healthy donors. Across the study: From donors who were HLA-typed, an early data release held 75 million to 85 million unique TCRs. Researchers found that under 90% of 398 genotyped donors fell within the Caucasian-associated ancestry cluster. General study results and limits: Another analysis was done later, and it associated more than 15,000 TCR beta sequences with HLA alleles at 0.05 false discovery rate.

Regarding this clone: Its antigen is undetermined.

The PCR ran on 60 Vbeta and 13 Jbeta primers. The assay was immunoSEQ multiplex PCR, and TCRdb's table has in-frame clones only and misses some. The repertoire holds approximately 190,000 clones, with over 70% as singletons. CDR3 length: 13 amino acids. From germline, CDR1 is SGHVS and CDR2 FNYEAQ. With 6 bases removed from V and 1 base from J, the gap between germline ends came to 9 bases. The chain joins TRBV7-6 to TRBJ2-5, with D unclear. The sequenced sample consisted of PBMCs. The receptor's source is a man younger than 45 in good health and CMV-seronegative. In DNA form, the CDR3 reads TGTGCCAGCAGTTCCCGTCTCCAAGAGACCCAGTACTTC. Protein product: CASSSRLQETQYF.